The clone carrying this T cell receptor beta chain was seen ten or more times. The data are from a study of T cells in Graves' hyperthyroidism and ophthalmopathy. Any patient presenting with uncontrolled infection, other autoimmune disease, pregnancy or lactation was left out. The PBMCs had their origin in roughly 9.4 ml of fresh peripheral blood. This CDR3 has 13 residues. The trim removed 8 bases at V and 17 bases at J, leaving 17 bases unmatched. Per the germline V gene, CDR1 is SEHNR and CDR2 is FQNEAQ (reference sequence). Amplified regions were TCR beta CDR3 sequences from RNA transcripts. When the TCR CDR3 underwent first-round RT-PCR, the HTBI primer set was used. Via MiXCR, TCRdb re-called the multiplex PCR reads, giving one row per CDR3 protein. The sample yields more than 50,000 distinct CDR3 sequences, less than 50% seen once.

Sequenced: blood. This sequence joins TRBV7-9 and TRBJ1-4; the match to TRBD1 covers 7 bases. The origin of this receptor is a woman in her twenties or thirties with Graves' ophthalmopathy. The CDR3, as DNA: TGTGCCAGCCCCCGCGAGGGACAGAGGCTTTTTTTTTTT. This gives the protein CASPREGQRLFFF.